The text below deals with one TCR beta chain. Only a few counts were recorded for this clone. Its antigen is not yet known. Per-nucleotide qualities are absent, and no much larger clonotype sits a single base away. Libraries were built with the immunoSEQ multiplex PCR assay. The authors processed their data as follows. A statistical classification framework was built for diagnosing cytomegalovirus status from the catalog of TCR beta chain sequences. In its TCRdb copy, this immuneACCESS table keeps in-frame sequences only and misses some clones. Where compared with another copy, unresolved V genes explain less than half of these, and the others have no known cause. D and trimming were read from the DNA, whereas the V and J calls and clone size are those reported in that table. The sample yields about 130,000 clones; nearly 90% were counted once. Jointly, the top ten make up roughly 1.2% of the sample.

Donors formed part of the validation cohort, which comprised 95 to 150 subjects and was distinct from the first cohort of under 800 subjects. The sample originates from a study of cytomegalovirus exposure and HLA in healthy donors listed by TCRdb under 2017. Context from the whole study: According to a later analysis, the 120 or so validation repertoires were produced on the same platform as the approximately 690 repertoires of the first cohort. To predict cytomegalovirus infection status, the study brought together high-throughput TCR immunosequencing, statistical association of individual TCRs with disease status, and machine learning. A separate validation cohort of over a hundred different subjects was used in addition to the approximately 640-subject first cohort. The study aimed to test whether signatures of past pathogen exposure could be identified by cataloging public T cell receptors. Summary of the overall study and its limitations: In the study, some 160 TCR beta chains were listed as associated with cytomegalovirus. Subsequent analysis determined that TCRs grouped into clusters in the first cohort also showed a tendency toward co-occurrence across the approximately 110 validation repertoires, and approximately 93% of cluster scores exceeded 0. The authors suggested that the approach could potentially be generalized to other disease states and immunological phenotypes. The classifier was reported to diagnose cytomegalovirus status with high specificity and sensitivity in both the original cohort and the validation cohort. In vitro tests confirmed that a few of the cytomegalovirus-associated TCR beta chains recognize cytomegalovirus antigens. Most TCR sequences were seen in very few donors, while some public TCRs were found in many individuals. All 120 or so repertoires were used to score co-occurrence in the validation cohort in a later analysis, because that analysis had no HLA typing for the cohort.

CDR1 and CDR2, looked up from the germline V gene, are SGHRS and YFSETQ. V and J are truncated by 7 bases and 5 bases respectively, leaving an intervening sequence of 13 bases. There are 12 amino acids in the CDR3, from cysteine to phenylalanine inclusive. Only the CDR3 DNA is retained, 36 bases long and in frame from the first base. The receptor chain draws on TRBV5-1 and TRBJ2-7; tentative D gene TRBD2, with 6 bases matching. This TCR was sampled from a woman between 18 and 29 years old in good health and CMV-seronegative. Sequences were obtained from PBMCs. The CDR3 protein is CASSEQRDEQYF. The nucleotide sequence is TGCGCCAGCTCAGAGCAGCGGGACGAGCAGTACTTC.